This TCR beta chain was sequenced for a study of regulatory T cells in long-lasting Graves disease (dated by TCRdb to the early 2020s). About the study as a whole: In the newly diagnosed Graves' disease group, patients had been taking antithyroid drugs for less than 3 months. Peripheral blood TCR sequencing and RNA sequencing compared persistent Graves' disease patients with newly diagnosed Graves' disease patients. The study was conducted in China and was registered as a clinical trial. TCR sequencing covered about 13 persistent and 20 newly diagnosed Graves' disease patients, some 33 samples in total.

Summary of the overall study and its limitations: Preferential use of TRBV28, TRBJ1-2 and TRBJ2-5 was observed in persistent disease, whereas TRBV20-1 and TRBJ2-1 were favored in newly diagnosed disease. The authors acknowledged the small sample size as a limitation that may reduce accuracy. The study examined only peripheral blood because the primary lesion, thyroid tissue, could not be accessed. Sequencing and analysis were restricted to the TCR beta chain. Compared with newly diagnosed patients, persistent Graves' disease patients had lower TCR Shannon entropy and fewer highly expanded clones, which suggests clonal expansion. Persistent patients shared more public clonotypes among themselves (around 2,500) than newly diagnosed patients did (about 970).

Taken from cysteine to phenylalanine, the CDR3 has 11 residues. This entry keeps only the CDR3 DNA: 33 bases, framed from base 1. The germline V gene sets CDR1 to SQVTM and CDR2 to ANQGSEA. V is reduced by 4 bases and J by 0 bases, leaving a spacing of 3 bases between them. This clonotype occurred many times. The antigen it recognizes is unknown. Base qualities are not provided; no much larger clone lies one nucleotide away. Explained via the paper, the time point label denotes: newly diagnosed GD, antithyroid drugs for less than 3 months. RNA was extracted from PBMCs in TRIzol for both TCR sequencing and RNA sequencing. Graves' disease was diagnosed according to American Thyroid Association guidelines. Patients for the study were recruited at an endocrinology department in Xi'an, China. From each patient, 7.5 to 9.5 milliliters of peripheral blood was collected into an EDTA anticoagulant tube. Ficoll Paque Plus density gradient separation was used to isolate PBMCs, and no further T cell sorting was performed. RNA quality was checked with an Agilent 2100 Bioanalyzer and agarose gel, and concentration with a NanoDrop 2000.

Library creation used multiplex PCR. The reads were generated on an Illumina HiSeq 4000. iRepertoire HTBI primers and Arm-PCR amplification of CDR3 regions were used to construct TCR beta libraries. Gel purification was performed on PCR products prior to sequencing. The authors' pipeline ran thus. Gene usage analysis of CDR3 amino acid clonotypes relied on the 60 or so TRBV and around 14 TRBJ segments identified across samples. Filtered high-quality paired reads were merged into contigs using COPE and FqMerger. BLAST was used to align contigs to the IMGT TRBV, TRBD and TRBJ reference genes, and CDR3 was defined following IMGT. Clonotypes above 0.1% frequency were classified as highly expanded clones. Shannon entropy was used to measure repertoire diversity, and the Gini coefficient was used to measure V-J evenness. A clonotype found in more than one individual was treated as public. TCRdb reworked the public reads: Q25 trimming with fastp, MiXCR clone assembly, productive beta chains retained. Rows are unified per CDR3 protein, each entry keeping the most common DNA and genes. These V and J calls are TCRdb output, not the study's own analysis. This sample comprises around 500,000 distinct CDR3 sequences, 9.5% to 15% of them detected only once. The ten largest make up around 10% of the sample.

The data were also submitted as part of a second study, on T cells in Graves' hyperthyroidism and ophthalmopathy. The second paper further reports: Stable Graves' hyperthyroidism was defined as no progression to ophthalmopathy during 18 months of follow-up. The hyperthyroidism patients were between 18 and 65 years old and newly diagnosed, with a disease duration of less than 2 months. Exclusion was applied to patients with uncontrolled infections, other autoimmune diseases, pregnancy or lactation. Diagnoses relied on clinical symptoms, serum thyroxine and TRAb, thyroid ultrasound and orbital computed tomography. The TCR CDR3 was subjected to a first round of RT-PCR using the HTBI primer set and the Qiagen OneStep RT-PCR kit. Most expanded thyroid clonotypes (frequency above 0.001) were also detected in blood, a finding suggesting that blood repertoires may reflect thyroid immune responses. Ophthalmopathy was separated from stable hyperthyroidism by a 13 V-J signature model, with approximately 86% sensitivity and around 81% specificity obtained in cross-validation and 80%/75% obtained in testing. In validation, the model predicted progression to ophthalmopathy with around 71% sensitivity and around 72% specificity, a median of 6.5 months before onset. To identify distinguishing TCR V-J signatures, a discovery cohort of about a hundred patients was used, comprising roughly 45 with Graves' ophthalmopathy and approximately 57 with stable Graves' hyperthyroidism. Prospective prediction of ophthalmopathy was tested in an independent validation cohort of fewer than 20 hyperthyroidism patients and around 16 patients who later progressed to ophthalmopathy. The 100 discovery patients were randomly split 7:3 into training and test sets. In addition, the study compared T-cell repertoires in thyroid tissue and in blood from roughly six Graves' hyperthyroidism patients. After sampling, hyperthyroidism patients received methimazole starting at 30 mg daily, and ophthalmopathy patients received high-dose intravenous methylprednisolone. A second multiplex PCR round built the libraries, followed by size selection and purification. Libraries were sequenced paired-end with 100 bp reads on an Illumina HiSeq2000. SOAPnuke was used to process the raw data, with reads discarded if the reads contained adapters or uncalled bases, had a mean Phred below 15, or lacked an exact constant-primer or identifier match. COPE v1.2.5 was used to merge the high-quality paired reads, and each unique nucleotide sequence was defined as a clonotype. MiTCR v1.1 was used to align clonotypes to the IMGT TRBV, TRBD and TRBJ reference segments. The analysis included only V-J combinations with a frequency above 0.0001, which together covered over 98% of the repertoires. A TCS score was defined as the ratio between F50 (clonal expansion) and ExV (chaos), using BLOSUM62-based TCRdist between CDR3 peptides within each V-J. Welch's t-statistics and random forest reduced 500 to 550 V-J features to 13, which were used in a naive Bayes classifier (R e1071). No statistical method was used to fix the sample size in advance, and group allocation was not hidden from the investigators. The paper describes TCR Vbeta CDR3 sequencing of 135 peripheral blood samples, made up of roughly 40 ophthalmopathy patients, over 70 hyperthyroidism patients and roughly 17 progressor patients.

This receptor was identified in a woman aged 30 to 39 with Graves disease. Donor details come from another sample of the same person, matched by shared clones. The chain joins TRBV29-1 to TRBJ1-2, with the D gene too uncertain to name. The sequenced sample was peripheral blood mononuclear cells (PBMCs), obtained at new diagnosis, from a patient treated with antithyroid drugs. The DNA sequence reads TGCAGCGTTGGGGCTAACTATGGCTACACCTTC. It encodes CSVGANYGYTF.